These T cell receptor beta chains were read from a single sample in a study of T-cell reconstitution after alpha-beta-depleted transplantation in children. TCRdb reanalysed the PCR reads using MiXCR and keeps one entry per CDR3 protein. The table has about 480,000 distinct CDR3 sequences, approximately 12% seen once. This specimen consisted of PBMCs from the stem cell graft donor, obtained from the stem cell graft. The receptor set was obtained from a human donor who donated a stem cell graft to a child with combined immunodeficiency. CDR3s include the opening cysteine and the closing phenylalanine or tryptophan. Fields, in order: D gene, J gene, clone size, V gene, CDR3 DNA, CDR3 protein. The D gene is left open where the match is weak. The listing skips clone size in some rows; elsewhere it reads once, few, many or a size class.

D: TRBD2; J: TRBJ2-5; size: few; V: TRBV15; DNA: TGTGCCACCAGCAGAGGCCAGGGAGGGCCGGGGGAGACCCAGTACTTC; CDR3: CATSRGQGGPGETQYF
D: TRBD1; J: TRBJ1-5; size: few; V: TRBV18; DNA: TGTGCCAGCTCGCAACAGGGGGCCAGCCAGCCCCAGCATTTT; CDR3: CASSQQGASQPQHF
D: TRBD1; J: TRBJ2-5; size: few; V: TRBV5-1; DNA: TGCGCCAGCGGGAGACAGGGGGCGGATTTGGAGACCCAGTACTTC; CDR3: CASGRQGADLETQYF
D: TRBD1; J: TRBJ2-7; size: few; V: TRBV7-9; DNA: TGTGCCAGCAGCACACAGGGGGCTGCCTACGAGCAGTACTTC; CDR3: CASSTQGAAYEQYF
D: NA; J: TRBJ2-7; size: few; V: TRBV7-8; DNA: TGTGCCAGCAGGCCCTACAGGGAGGGGCCCTCCTACGAGCAGTACTTC; CDR3: CASRPYREGPSYEQYF
D: NA; J: TRBJ2-7; size: NA; V: TRBV30; DNA: TGTGCCTGGAGCCCAGGGTCTGAGCAGTACTTC; CDR3: CAWSPGSEQYF
D: NA; J: TRBJ1-3; size: NA; V: TRBV6-2/TRBV6-3; DNA: TGTGCCAGCAGTTACCCCCCGACTGGAAACACCATATATTTT; CDR3: CASSYPPTGNTIYF
D: NA; J: TRBJ2-7; size: many; V: TRBV12-3/TRBV12-4; DNA: TGTGCCAGCACCCAGGGCAGCTCCTACGAGCAGTACTTC; CDR3: CASTQGSSYEQYF
D: TRBD2; J: TRBJ2-1; size: NA; V: TRBV20-1; DNA: TGCAGTGCTAGAGATATGGAAACTAGCGGCTACAATGAGCAGTTCTTC; CDR3: CSARDMETSGYNEQFF
D: NA; J: TRBJ2-7; size: NA; V: TRBV20-1; DNA: TGCAGTGCTAGAGATGAGCAGGGGAGCCTATACGAGCAGTACTTC; CDR3: CSARDEQGSLYEQYF
D: TRBD2; J: TRBJ2-7; size: few; V: TRBV12-3/TRBV12-4; DNA: TGTGCCAGCAGTGGGGGACTAGCGGGAGGAGACGAGCAGTACTTC; CDR3: CASSGGLAGGDEQYF
D: TRBD1; J: TRBJ2-1; size: few; V: TRBV7-2; DNA: TGTGCCAGCGGATTTAGGGGGCTCAATGAGCAGTTCTTC; CDR3: CASGFRGLNEQFF
D: NA; J: TRBJ2-7; size: few; V: TRBV29-1; DNA: TGCAGCGTTTTAGGAGGCTACGAGCAGTACTTC; CDR3: CSVLGGYEQYF
D: TRBD1; J: TRBJ2-5; size: few; V: TRBV5-6; DNA: TGTGCCAGCAGCTTGGCCCCAGGGGGAGTGTACCAAGAGACCCAGTACTTC; CDR3: CASSLAPGGVYQETQYF
D: TRBD2; J: TRBJ2-1; size: many; V: TRBV20-1; DNA: TGCAGTGCTAGAGAAGTAGCGGGGACCTACAATGAGCAGTTCTTC; CDR3: CSAREVAGTYNEQFF
D: NA; J: TRBJ2-7; size: NA; V: TRBV6-2/TRBV6-3; DNA: TGTGCCAGCAGTTACTCGAATGAGTACTACGAGCAGTACTTC; CDR3: CASSYSNEYYEQYF
D: NA; J: TRBJ2-5; size: NA; V: TRBV28; DNA: TGTGCCAGCAGTTTAAGGGCTAAAGGGGGGACCCAGTACTTC; CDR3: CASSLRAKGGTQYF
D: TRBD2; J: TRBJ2-5; size: NA; V: TRBV12-3/TRBV12-4; DNA: TGTGCCAGCAGTTTCCTGCTTCCTGGGGGGGTGTACTTC; CDR3: CASSFLLPGGVYF
D: NA; J: TRBJ1-5; size: few; V: TRBV7-9; DNA: TGTGCCAGCAGCTTAGCGCTGGGGCCTTATAGCAATCAGCCCCAGCATTTT; CDR3: CASSLALGPYSNQPQHF
D: NA; J: TRBJ1-2; size: few; V: TRBV20-1; DNA: TGCAGTGCTAGAGATGCACGCAACTATGGCTACACCTTC; CDR3: CSARDARNYGYTF
D: TRBD2; J: TRBJ2-3; size: NA; V: TRBV11-2; DNA: TGTGCCAGCAGCTTAGGATCTAAGCTGTCCGGGGGGGCCACAGATACGCAGTATTTT; CDR3: CASSLGSKLSGGATDTQYF
D: NA; J: TRBJ2-7; size: NA; V: TRBV10-3; DNA: TGTGCCATCAGTGACGGGGACCTGCCTAGCGAGCAGTACTTC; CDR3: CAISDGDLPSEQYF
D: NA; J: TRBJ2-3; size: few; V: TRBV28; DNA: TGTGCCAGCAGTTTAGAGTCGGCAGGGGTTCCGACAGATACGCAGTATTTT; CDR3: CASSLESAGVPTDTQYF
D: TRBD2; J: TRBJ2-1; size: few; V: TRBV7-2; DNA: TGTGCCAGCAGTTCGCGGACTAGCGGGAGGTCTAATGAGCAGTTCTTC; CDR3: CASSSRTSGRSNEQFF
D: NA; J: TRBJ1-3; size: few; V: TRBV6-5; DNA: TGTGCCAGCAGTTACTCGCCGGTGACAAGCTCTGGAAACACCATATATTTT; CDR3: CASSYSPVTSSGNTIYF
D: NA; J: TRBJ2-1; size: many; V: TRBV12-3/TRBV12-4; DNA: TGTGCCGGCCAGGGGGGAGGGGGCAATGAGCAGTTCTTC; CDR3: CAGQGGGGNEQFF
D: TRBD1; J: TRBJ1-4; size: NA; V: TRBV6-5; DNA: TGTGCCAGCAGTTACCTAGGGACAGGGGCTAATGAAAAACTGTTTTTT; CDR3: CASSYLGTGANEKLFF
D: TRBD2; J: TRBJ2-7; size: many; V: TRBV30; DNA: TGTGCCTGGAGTGTAAGCGGGAGGGCCAGTCTCCCCGAGCAGTACTTC; CDR3: CAWSVSGRASLPEQYF
D: TRBD1; J: TRBJ2-1; size: few; V: TRBV20-1; DNA: TGCAGTGCTGGACAGGGGTATGAGCAGTTCTTC; CDR3: CSAGQGYEQFF
D: NA; J: TRBJ1-2; size: few; V: TRBV29-1; DNA: TGCAGCGTTGGGGGGCCTTTAGCCCTTATCGGCTACACCTTC; CDR3: CSVGGPLALIGYTF
D: TRBD1; J: TRBJ1-6; size: NA; V: TRBV6-5; DNA: TGTGCCAGCAGTTACTTCCCAGGGACAGGGAATAATTCACCCCTCCACTTT; CDR3: CASSYFPGTGNNSPLHF
D: NA; J: TRBJ2-3; size: NA; V: TRBV7-2; DNA: TGTGCCAGCAGCTTAGCCCCTGGGGCGCAGTATTTT; CDR3: CASSLAPGAQYF
D: TRBD2; J: TRBJ2-7; size: NA; V: TRBV12-3/TRBV12-4; DNA: TGTGCCAGCAGTTTAGGAAGCGGGAGTATGTACGAGCAGTACTTC; CDR3: CASSLGSGSMYEQYF
D: NA; J: TRBJ2-7; size: few; V: TRBV7-6; DNA: TGTGCCAGCAGCTTAGCGGGTGGGGCGAAGAGCTCCTACGAGCAGTACTTC; CDR3: CASSLAGGAKSSYEQYF
D: NA; J: TRBJ2-5; size: few; V: TRBV20-1; DNA: TGCAGTGCAGCAACCCCGGGGGGCCCGGAGACCCAGTACTTC; CDR3: CSAATPGGPETQYF
D: NA; J: TRBJ2-3; size: many; V: TRBV4-3; DNA: TGCGCCAGCAGCCAAGCACGAACAGTCACAGATACGCAGTATTTT; CDR3: CASSQARTVTDTQYF
D: NA; J: TRBJ1-5; size: NA; V: TRBV6-5; DNA: TGTGCCAGCAGATCTACCGGGACGGGTTACAATCAGCCCCAGCATTTT; CDR3: CASRSTGTGYNQPQHF
D: NA; J: TRBJ2-7; size: many; V: TRBV5-6; DNA: TGTGCCAGCAGCTTAGGAACAGGGAGGTACCAGGAAGAGCAGTACTTC; CDR3: CASSLGTGRYQEEQYF
D: NA; J: TRBJ1-1; size: few; V: TRBV5-8; DNA: TGTGCCAGCAGCTTGTTTGGGGGTACCACTGAAGCTTTCTTT; CDR3: CASSLFGGTTEAFF